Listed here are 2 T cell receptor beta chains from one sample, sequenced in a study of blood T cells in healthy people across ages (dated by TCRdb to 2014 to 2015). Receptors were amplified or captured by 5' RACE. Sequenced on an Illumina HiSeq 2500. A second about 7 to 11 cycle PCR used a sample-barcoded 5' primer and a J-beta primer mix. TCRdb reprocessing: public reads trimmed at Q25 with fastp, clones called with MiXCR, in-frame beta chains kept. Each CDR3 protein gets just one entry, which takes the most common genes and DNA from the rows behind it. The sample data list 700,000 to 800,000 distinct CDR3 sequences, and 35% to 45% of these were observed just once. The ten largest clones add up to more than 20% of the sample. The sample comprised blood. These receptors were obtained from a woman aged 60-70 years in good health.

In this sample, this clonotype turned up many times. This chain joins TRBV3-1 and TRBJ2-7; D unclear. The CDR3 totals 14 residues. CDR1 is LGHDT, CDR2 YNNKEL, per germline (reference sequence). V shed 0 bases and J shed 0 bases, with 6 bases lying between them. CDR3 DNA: TGTGCCAGCAGCCAAGATCTGAGCTCCTACGAGCAGTACTTC. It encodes CASSQDLSSYEQYF.

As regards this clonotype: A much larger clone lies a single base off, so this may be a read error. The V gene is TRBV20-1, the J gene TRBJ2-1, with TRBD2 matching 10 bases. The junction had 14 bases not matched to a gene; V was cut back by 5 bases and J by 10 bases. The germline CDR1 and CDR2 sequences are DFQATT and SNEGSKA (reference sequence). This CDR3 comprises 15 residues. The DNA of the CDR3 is TGCAGTGCTGCTTCTTCTAGCGGGGGAGTCAAAGAGCAGTTCTTC. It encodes CSAASSSGGVKEQFF.